The sequence of this TCR beta chain was determined in a study of Tregs in tolerant kidney transplant recipients. Study-wide findings and caveats: Biological reproducibility was not directly addressed, but technical replication error appeared minimal.

Remarks on this clone: Antigen specificity is unknown.

TCRdb keeps only in-frame clones here, not all; method: immunoSEQ multiplex PCR. Among 200,000 to 300,000 clones listed, roughly 84% were seen once. V lost 5 bases and J lost 8, with 19 bases in between. The germline gives CDR1 SGHTA, CDR2 FQGNSA. The CDR3 length is 15 residues. The chain is built from TRBV7-2 and TRBJ2-1; weak D call: TRBD2 (6 bases). The sequence derives from a human donor in good health. Input material: CD4+ T cells from blood. The CDR3 nucleotides read TGTGCCAGCAGCCCCGGTGGGGCGGGACGGGATGAGCAGTTCTTC. Protein: CASSPGGAGRDEQFF.